These 28 T cell receptor beta chains were sequenced from one sample in a study of post-analysis software for immune sequencing data. Study conclusions and caveats: TRBV5-6, TRBV5-1 and TRBV20-1 were among several TRBV segments more frequent in patients than controls.

These TCRs' antigens remain unknown. cDNA libraries for TCR beta contained unique molecular identifiers. In TCRdb, the PCR reads were re-called with MiXCR into one record per CDR3 protein. This table has 600,000 to 750,000 distinct CDR3 sequences, around 64% appearing once. The sample consisted of blood. All receptors come from a girl aged 2 to 9 with multiple sclerosis.

The V gene is TRBV18, the J gene TRBJ2-5; no definite D call. CDR3 length: 13 amino acids. In germline, CDR1 is KGHSH, CDR2 LQKENI. V lost 1 base and J 3 bases, leaving 6 bases between the germline ends. CDR3 in DNA: TGTGCCAGCTCACCACAGGGAAAAGAGACCCAGTACTTC. It encodes CASSPQGKETQYF.

This clonotype was seen a handful of times. V gene TRBV5-1 combines with J gene TRBJ2-3; TRBD2 matches at 11 bases. Germline V gene sequence: CDR1 SGHRS, CDR2 YFSETQ. The CDR3 loop spans 17 amino acids. Trimming cost V 4 bases and J 2 bases; bases outside gene matches: 9. The CDR3 protein is CASSLQGTSGYTDTQYF. CDR3 nucleotide sequence: TGCGCCAGCAGCCTTCAAGGGACTAGCGGTTACACAGATACGCAGTATTTT.

The chain employs TRBV3-1 and TRBJ2-3, with 13 positions matching TRBD2. The germline V gene has CDR1 LGHDT and CDR2 YNNKEL (reference sequence). There are 16 residues in the CDR3. Trimming removed 3 bases from V and 3 bases from J; junction bases left unmatched: 3. In DNA, the CDR3 is TGTGCCAGCAGCCACCGGACTAGCGGGAGTACAGATACGCAGTATTTT. This translates into CASSHRTSGSTDTQYF.

The chain combines TRBV7-8 with TRBJ2-7; D possibly corresponds to TRBD1 (6 bases). The germline V gene has CDR1 SGHVS and CDR2 FQNEAQ. V dropped 9 bases and J dropped 3 bases, with 18 bases sitting between them. CDR3 length: 14 amino acids. The CDR3 DNA sequence: TGTGCCAGTAGTAAGGGGGAGAAAAACTACGAGCAGTACTTC. Translation gives CASSKGEKNYEQYF.

The V gene is TRBV6-2 or TRBV6-3, the J gene TRBJ2-3, with TRBD2 matching 13 bases. The V gene end was trimmed by 1 base and the J gene end by 0 bases; junction bases not matched to a gene: 7. This CDR3 contains 19 residues. The germline CDR1 and CDR2 sequences are MNHEY and SVGEGT. CDR3 residues: CASSYWTSGGRISTDTQYF. As DNA, the CDR3 is TGTGCCAGCAGTTACTGGACTAGCGGGGGCCGAATAAGCACAGATACGCAGTATTTT.

The chain recombines TRBV20-1 with TRBJ2-4; D unresolved. V was pared by 0 bases and J by 0 bases, with 12 bases between. The germline CDR1 and CDR2 sequences are DFQATT and SNEGSKA (reference sequence). The CDR3 loop spans 16 amino acids. The CDR3 reads CSARDMVARAKNIQYF. The CDR3 region has the DNA TGCAGTGCTAGAGATATGGTAGCAAGAGCCAAAAACATTCAGTACTTC.

This chain joins TRBV20-1 and TRBJ2-1, with 11 bases fitting TRBD2. Germline CDR1 is DFQATT and CDR2 is SNEGSKA (reference sequence). Trimming cost V 6 bases and J 7 bases; bases outside gene matches: 8. The CDR3 has 14 residues. DNA for the CDR3: TGCAGTGCCGTGACTAGCGGGAAAAGGAATGAGCAGTTCTTC. Amino acid sequence: CSAVTSGKRNEQFF.

This rearrangement joins TRBV29-1 to TRBJ2-7; TRBD1 matches at 12 bases. J lost 6 bases, V lost 6 bases, and 9 bases had no gene match. Germline-derived CDR1 and CDR2 are SQVTM and ANQGSEA. The CDR3 contains 14 residues. CDR3 bases: TGCAGCGTCGGCCCGGGACAGGGGGCCGGCGAGCAGTACTTC. This gives the protein CSVGPGQGAGEQYF.

Details on this clonotype: Mismatch with germline at one junction end may stem from a read error. CDR3 in DNA: TGTGCCAGCAGAGCAGGGGGCGACGGCTACATCTTC. The encoded protein is CASRAGGDGYIF. The chain uses TRBV12-3 or TRBV12-4 and TRBJ1-2; 8 bases align to TRBD1. CDR3 length: 12 amino acids.

The chain carries TRBV20-1 and TRBJ2-1; 11 nucleotides match TRBD2. Unmatched junction bases numbered 4, after V lost 4 bases and J lost 5 bases. This CDR3 has 14 amino acids. From germline, CDR1 is DFQATT and CDR2 SNEGSKA (reference sequence). The CDR3 coding sequence is TGCAGTGCTATGCTAGCGGGGGGCAACAATGAGCAGTTCTTC. Translating it yields CSAMLAGGNNEQFF.

The J gene is TRBJ2-1, the V gene TRBV7-2; D is unresolved. The germline V gene has CDR1 SGHTA and CDR2 FQGNSA. V lost 5 bases to trimming and J lost 2 bases, with 13 bases between them. The CDR3 runs 15 residues. The CDR3 region has the DNA TGTGCCAGCAGCCACCCATTAAGCGCCTACAATGAGCAGTTCTTC. Residues: CASSHPLSAYNEQFF.

This chain connects TRBV29-1 to TRBJ1-2; possibly TRBD1 for D (6 bases). CDR3 length: 12 amino acids. Germline assignment: CDR1 SQVTM and CDR2 ANQGSEA. V lost 3 bases, J lost 4 bases, and 9 bases lay in between. CDR3 bases: TGCAGCGTTGACAGGGGAATCTATGGCTACACCTTC. Translation: CSVDRGIYGYTF. Looking up the rest from reference TRBV29-1 and TRBJ1-2 gives the full variable domain: SAVISQKPSRDICQRGTSLTIQCQVDSQVTMMFWYRQQPGQSLTLIATANQGSEATYESGFVIDKFPISRPNLTFSTLTVSNMSPEDSSIYLCSVDRGIYGYTFGSGTRLTVV.

V is TRBV20-1 and J is TRBJ2-7; tentative D call: TRBD1 (6 bases). Matching the DNA end better, TRBJ2-5 makes the J call doubtful. This CDR3 is 14 amino acids long. Germline values: CDR1 DFQATT, CDR2 SNEGSKA (reference sequence). The CDR3 DNA sequence: TGCAGTGCTAGAGGAGTAAGGGGGAAAGGGACCCAGTACTTC. This codes for CSARGVRGKGTQYF.

V gene TRBV20-1 combines with J gene TRBJ2-4; 8 bases match TRBD2. The J call may be wrong; the DNA end is better matched by TRBJ2-5. This CDR3 region has 16 residues. Germline values: CDR1 DFQATT, CDR2 SNEGSKA (reference sequence). CDR3 protein: CSASGEAGGRGETQYF. DNA of the CDR3: TGCAGTGCTAGTGGAGAGGCGGGGGGCAGGGGAGAGACCCAGTACTTC.

The chain recombines TRBV29-1 with TRBJ1-5; maybe TRBD1 (5 bases). Germline V CDR1 and CDR2: SQVTM, ANQGSEA. The CDR3 sequence is 14 residues long. Trimming cost V 6 bases and J 0 bases, with 12 bases left between them. The CDR3 DNA follows: TGCAGCGTACGGGACGGGGATAGCAATCAGCCCCAGCATTTT. It is translated as CSVRDGDSNQPQHF.

V gene TRBV10-2 combines with J gene TRBJ2-1, with 8 bases fitting TRBD2. V lost 2 bases to trimming and J lost 7 bases; unmatched junction nucleotides: 10. The CDR3 contains 16 residues. Germline CDR1 WSHSY, CDR2 SAAADI. CDR3: CASSEGAGGHFNEQFF. As DNA, the CDR3 is TGCGCCAGCAGTGAGGGGGCGGGGGGCCATTTTAATGAGCAGTTCTTC.

This clonotype was counted a few times. V usage is TRBV20-1 and J usage is TRBJ2-1; possibly TRBD1 or TRBD2 for D (5 bases each). The CDR3 extends over 13 amino acids. Germline V gives CDR1 DFQATT, CDR2 SNEGSKA (reference sequence). The germline V and J ends were trimmed by 2 bases and 7 bases, with 12 bases remaining between them. Written as DNA, the CDR3 is TGCAGTGCTAGACCCGTAGGGGAGAATGAGCAGTTCTTC. Protein product: CSARPVGENEQFF.

This CDR3 reads CASIPGQLGTMNTEAFF. DNA for the CDR3: TGTGCCAGTATTCCTGGACAGCTAGGTACCATGAACACTGAAGCTTTCTTT. The chain couples TRBV12-3 or TRBV12-4 to TRBJ1-1; D possibly corresponds to TRBD1 (6 bases). This CDR3 spans 17 amino acids. Trimming removed 9 bases at V and 0 bases at J, with 23 bases between.

The chain employs TRBV24-1 and TRBJ2-7, with TRBD2 as a possible D gene (5 bases). The germline CDR1 and CDR2 sequences are KGHDR and SFDVKD. The CDR3 totals 15 residues. V lost 1 base, J lost 5 bases, and 14 bases lay in between. The CDR3 nucleotides read TGTGCCACCAGTGATTTAGAACTAGAAGAGAACGAGCAGTACTTC. The encoded protein is CATSDLELEENEQYF.

This clonotype was seen more than once but under ten times. The chain couples TRBV7-3 to TRBJ2-1; D is possibly TRBD2 (6 bases). CDR1 is SGHTA, CDR2 FQGTGA, per germline. The CDR3 is 14 amino acids. The V end was cut by 3 bases, the J end by 4 bases, with 10 bases between. The DNA for the CDR3 is TGTGCCAGCAGCTTCCAGCGGGTATACAATGAGCAGTTCTTC. Amino acid sequence: CASSFQRVYNEQFF.

In this sample, this clonotype turned up a few times. This sequence joins TRBV20-1 and TRBJ2-7, with a weak D call TRBD2 (6 bases). CDR1 is DFQATT, CDR2 SNEGSKA, per germline (reference sequence). V lost 6 bases to trimming and J lost 6 bases, with 21 bases between them. The CDR3 is made up of 14 amino acids. The CDR3 DNA reads as TGCAGTGCCCCTCGGCGGGAAGGAGAGGGCGAGCAGTACTTC. Protein sequence: CSAPRREGEGEQYF.

This clonotype turned up a few times. A read error may produce the germline difference seen at one junction end. This rearrangement joins TRBV11-2 to TRBJ2-7; the D gene is possibly TRBD2 (5 bases). The germline V gene has CDR1 SGHAT and CDR2 FQNNGV. CDR3 length: 13 residues. CDR3 in DNA: TGTACCAGCAGCTATACAGCGGACGTATACCAGTACTTC. Amino acid sequence: CTSSYTADVYQYF.

The chain recombines TRBV4-1 with TRBJ1-1, with TRBD1 matching over 9 bases. The germline V gene encodes CDR1 MGHRA and CDR2 YSYEKL. The length of the CDR3 is 17 residues. V was clipped by 0 bases and J by 3 bases; unmatched bases: 8. DNA for the CDR3: TGCGCCAGCAGCCAAGAGGTAGGACAGGGGACTGACACTGAAGCTTTCTTT. Protein sequence: CASSQEVGQGTDTEAFF.

This rearrangement joins TRBV12-3 or TRBV12-4 to TRBJ2-2, with D possibly TRBD1 on 5 matching bases. Deletions cut 5 bases from V and 4 bases from J, with 11 bases between. The CDR3 runs to 14 residues. The CDR3 DNA is TGTGCCAGCAGTCCAGGACAAGGCACCGGGGAGCTGTTTTTT. It yields the protein CASSPGQGTGELFF.

The chain uses TRBV11-2 and TRBJ2-3, with unresolved D. V lost 3 bases to trimming and J lost 1 base, with 14 bases between them. Germline V gene sequence: CDR1 SGHAT, CDR2 FQNNGV. The CDR3 has 16 residues. CDR3 bases: TGTGCCAGCAGCTTGTTGACGGGTGTCGGCACAGATACGCAGTATTTT. It translates to CASSLLTGVGTDTQYF.

This chain joins TRBV29-1 and TRBJ2-6; no reliable D call. Per germline, CDR1 SQVTM and CDR2 ANQGSEA. This CDR3 comprises 14 residues. With 5 bases removed from V and 0 bases from J, the gap between germline ends came to 8 bases. The CDR3 DNA sequence: TGCAGCGTTTTACAGCTCTCTGGGGCCAACGTCCTGACTTTC. It encodes CSVLQLSGANVLTF.

This clonotype was recorded once. V gene TRBV30 combines with J gene TRBJ2-4; a weak D match, TRBD1 (5 bases). Trimming cost V 7 bases and J 0 bases, with 13 bases left between them. Looked up from germline, CDR1 is GTSNPN and CDR2 is SVGIG (reference sequence). This CDR3 region has 14 residues. The CDR3 DNA follows: TGTGCCTATAAGACAAGGGGAGCCAAAAACATTCAGTACTTC. Protein sequence: CAYKTRGAKNIQYF.

The genes are TRBV2 and TRBJ2-7, with D possibly matching TRBD2 (6 bases). V was cut by 6 bases and J by 5 bases, with 23 bases left in between. CDR1 and CDR2 (germline): SNHLY, FYNNEI. The CDR3 has 16 amino acids. The CDR3 reads CASSLRGAGLRHEQYF. For the CDR3, the DNA is TGTGCCAGCAGCCTCCGCGGGGCGGGATTACGCCACGAGCAGTACTTC.